The clone carrying this TCR beta chain has a count of ten or more. No antigen is known for it. The CDR3 contains 13 residues. The V end lost 0 bases, the J end lost 7 bases, and 7 bases lay between the germline ends. The germline V gene encodes CDR1 LGHDT and CDR2 YNNKEL (reference sequence). In TCRdb, the 5' RACE reads were re-called with MiXCR into one record per CDR3 protein. The sample contains approximately 220,000 distinct CDR3 sequences, less than 8% of which appear only once. This sample is part of a study of identical twins. Study-wide results and limits: Within cord blood, abundant beta clonotypes carried fewer insertions, but memory repertoires showed no such trend.

The same specimen was also included in a second study, on yellow fever vaccine responses in identical twins. This second study notes: Twins' vaccine T cell responses reportedly seemed partly convergent and partly personalized.

The sample taken for sequencing was memory (CD45RO+) T cells sorted from blood. The clonotype originates from a woman aged 18-35 years in good health. This chain connects TRBV3-1 to TRBJ2-1; no clear D gene. The CDR3 loop is CASSQDNVNEQFF. The CDR3 coding sequence is TGTGCCAGCAGCCAAGATAATGTTAATGAGCAGTTCTTC.